The entry below describes one T cell receptor beta chain. Its antigen is still unknown. CDR1 MDHEN and CDR2 SYDVKM come from the germline V gene. The CDR3 consists of 13 residues. V was shortened by 10 bases and J by 1 base, with 13 bases between the two germline ends. The data were obtained in a study of tumor-infiltrating lymphocytes in primary liver carcinoma. Synthesis of TCR beta cDNA was carried out from 500 ng total RNA with a constant-region primer. Library construction for TCR beta comprised three nested multiplex PCR rounds performed with slightly modified ARM-PCR. TRBV1-TRBV30 forward primers paired with a C-beta reverse primer were used in the first two PCR rounds, which ran about 11 cycles each. TCRdb processed the multiplex PCR reads anew with MiXCR; each CDR3 protein has one entry. The table has about 200,000 distinct CDR3 sequences, around four fifths seen once. Unsorted bulk tissue (roughly 17-33 mg) underwent RNA and DNA co-extraction. None of the patients had received treatment, and all had chronic HBV infection.

Whole-study findings and limits: Appearing in all five tumor regions was true of only about 8-25% of top clones. Tumor top-250-clone fraction significantly exceeded that of blood (p = 0.039).

The sequence came from a man between 35 and 55 years old with primary liver carcinoma and hepatitis B virus infection. This chain connects TRBV28 to TRBJ1-1; D not certain. The sequenced material came from tumor tissue from primary liver carcinoma. This CDR3 reads CATLPEQNTEAFF. The CDR3 DNA follows: TGTGCCACTTTACCGGAACAGAACACTGAAGCTTTCTTT.